The source of this TCR beta chain is a study of PD-1 blockade in classical Hodgkin lymphoma. Study-level information: A 3 mg/kg intravenous dose of nivolumab was received by patients every 2 weeks. Study-level points and caveats: In CD4+ cells, TCR diversity went up significantly by C4D1, but in CD8+ cells it did not. Undefined causes, possibly disease activity or prior therapy, underlie the repertoire differences.

This clone showed up just once. Its specificity is not known. The CDR3 contains 14 residues. Trimming left V 4 bases short and J 5 bases short, with 14 bases between. CDR1 and CDR2 from the germline V gene are SGHTA and FQGNSA. The time point: cycle 4 day 1 (C4D1), after more than five weeks of nivolumab. The patients all showed relapse after autologous stem cell transplantation, while their brentuximab vedotin exposure varied. Clones were read by immunoSEQ multiplex PCR, and TCRdb kept only the in-frame ones, dropping some. The sample lists about 52,000 clones; about 89% were seen once. The J gene is TRBJ2-5, the V gene TRBV7-2, with no clear D. The sequenced sample was peripheral blood mononuclear cells (PBMCs), obtained before the fourth cycle of nivolumab. The clonotype was recovered from a human donor with classical Hodgkin lymphoma. CDR3 sequence: CASSSAGRRETQYF. CDR3 in DNA: TGTGCCAGCAGCTCTGCAGGCCGAAGGGAGACCCAGTACTTC.